This T cell receptor (beta chain) was captured by sequencing in a study of blood T cell repertoires in COVID-19. The wider study: The United States, Italy and Spain were the sources of the acute and convalescent COVID-19 samples.

This clone came up once. Participants were aged roughly 18 to 90 years from around 26 US areas. Cohort placement rested on clinical history that participants reported themselves. The CDR3 sequence is 14 residues long. In germline, CDR1 is MNHEY, CDR2 SMNVEV (reference sequence). Unmatched junction bases numbered 9, after V lost 5 bases and J lost 6 bases. Clones were sequenced by immunoSEQ multiplex PCR, and TCRdb holds only the in-frame ones, with some missing. Among under 300,000 clones listed, around 88% were seen once. Input material: PBMCs or T cells enriched from blood (not recorded which). This receptor was taken from a middle-aged woman with acute COVID-19. The rearrangement joins TRBV27 to TRBJ2-7, with 8 bases that match TRBD2. The CDR3 bases are TGTGCCAGCAGTACTGCCGGGACTAGGAGCGAGCAGTACTTC. This gives the protein CASSTAGTRSEQYF.